A selection of T cell receptor beta chains follows, all from one sample in a study of beta chain features in type 1 diabetes. The protocol was immunoSEQ multiplex PCR, while the TCRdb copy is restricted to in-frame clones and leaves out a portion. This sample has approximately 170,000 clones; less than 9.5% occur once, and the top ten carry under 2.5%. Sequencing was done on a sample of central memory CD4+ T cells from blood. The receptors here all came from a woman aged 18 to 35 in good health. CDR3s include the opening cysteine and the closing phenylalanine or tryptophan. A D gene is named only where the DNA matches it firmly. Where a row states a size, it is once, few, many or the class of an expanded clone; other rows omit it.

clone_size	v_call	j_call	d_call	cdr3_nt	cdr3_aa
many	TRBV13	TRBJ2-1	NA	TGTGCCAGCAGCTTAAAGACATCCTACAATGAGCAGTTCTTC	CASSLKTSYNEQFF
NA	TRBV11-3	TRBJ2-1	NA	TGTGCCAGCAGCTTCCCTCGACAGTACCGTGGTGAGCAGTTCTTC	CASSFPRQYRGEQFF
NA	TRBV28	TRBJ2-7	NA	TGTGCCAGCAGTCCCACTAGGGCCGAGCAGTACTTC	CASSPTRAEQYF
NA	TRBV30	TRBJ1-1	NA	TGTGCCTGGAGTGCAGAAATGAACACTGAAGCTTTCTTT	CAWSAEMNTEAFF
NA	TRBV10-3	TRBJ2-3	NA	TGTGCCATCAGCAGGGGGTCCGGAGGGGCAGATACGCAGTATTTT	CAISRGSGGADTQYF
NA	TRBV7-2	TRBJ2-3	NA	TGTGCCAGCAGCCAGGGGTCTTTCCCAGATACGCAGTATTTT	CASSQGSFPDTQYF
many	TRBV15	TRBJ1-5	NA	TGTGCCACCAGCAGAGATGAGGCAGCAAATTATAATCAGCCCCAGCATTTT	CATSRDEAANYNQPQHF
NA	TRBV10-3	TRBJ1-5	NA	TGTGCCATCACGCCAGGGGCGAATCAGCCCCAGCATTTT	CAITPGANQPQHF
NA	TRBV4-2	TRBJ2-2	NA	TGTGCCAGCAGCCAAGGGACAGACACCGGGGAGCTGTTTTTT	CASSQGTDTGELFF
few	TRBV5-1	TRBJ2-7	TRBD1	TGCGCCAGCAGCGCTCGACAGGGGGAGTCCTACGAGCAGTACTTC	CASSARQGESYEQYF
few	TRBV9	TRBJ2-3	TRBD2	TGTGCCAGCAGCTCGACTAGCGGGGGATTTAGCACAGATACGCAGTATTTT	CASSSTSGGFSTDTQYF
NA	TRBV2	TRBJ2-2	TRBD2	TGTGCCAGCAGTGTTACTAGCGGGAGTAGCGGGGAGCTGTTTTTT	CASSVTSGSSGELFF
many	TRBV29-1	TRBJ2-3	TRBD2	TGCAGCGCCCAGCAGCTAGCGGGGTTCACAGATACGCAGTATTTT	CSAQQLAGFTDTQYF
few	TRBV15	TRBJ1-5	NA	TGTGCCACCAGCAGAGCCGATCAGCCCCAGCATTTT	CATSRADQPQHF
few	TRBV14	TRBJ2-1	NA	TGTGCCAGCAGCCAAGTAAATGAGCAGTTCTTC	CASSQVNEQFF
few	TRBV11-3	TRBJ2-1	TRBD1	TGTGCCAGCAGCTTAGATGCAGGGGGCAGTGAGCAGTTCTTC	CASSLDAGGSEQFF